The 8 T cell receptor beta chains below all came from one sample that was sequenced in a study of T-cell reconstitution after alpha-beta-depleted transplantation in children. Preparation of the TCRbeta library involved a method that used unique molecular identifiers. Using its own MiXCR run on the PCR reads, TCRdb lists one record per CDR3 protein. The sample includes around 700,000 distinct CDR3 sequences, roughly 13% of them seen just once. Sample: PBMCs, taken before TCRalphabeta/CD19-depleted stem cell transplant. Receptors originate from a girl aged 2-10 years with congenital amegakaryocytic thrombocytopenia, due to receive a stem cell transplant.

This clonotype was counted many times. The CDR3 region is CASSSRLAGTSGRFSYNEQFF. In DNA, the CDR3 is TGTGCCAGCAGCTCACGCCTCGCAGGGACTAGCGGGAGGTTTTCCTACAATGAGCAGTTCTTC. V usage is TRBV7-6 and J usage is TRBJ2-1; the match to TRBD2 covers 15 bases. Unmatched junction bases numbered 14, after V lost 4 bases and J lost 1 base. The CDR3 length is 21 residues. Germline V CDR1 and CDR2: SGHVS, FNYEAQ.

This chain joins TRBV20-1 and TRBJ2-1, with D uncertain. The V gene's germline CDR1 is DFQATT and CDR2 SNEGSKA (reference sequence). The ends were cut back, 5 bases at V and 1 base at J, with 18 bases in the middle. This CDR3 has 16 amino acids. The CDR3 bases are TGCAGTGCTTCGTCGGTCGAATCGACGTCCTACAATGAGCAGTTCTTC. Its protein product is CSASSVESTSYNEQFF.

This clonotype was picked up many times. The chain combines TRBV20-1 with TRBJ2-7; perhaps TRBD1 as D (6 bases). The CDR3 is 12 amino acids. Per the germline V gene, CDR1 is DFQATT and CDR2 is SNEGSKA (reference sequence). The CDR3 DNA reads TGCAGCATGACAGGAGACAACTACGAGCAGTACTTC. The encoded protein is CSMTGDNYEQYF.

This clonotype has a count of ten or more. This chain joins TRBV5-1 and TRBJ2-2; 9 bases fit TRBD2. The CDR3 length is 14 residues. After removal of 8 bases from V and 0 bases from J, the junction contained 2 bases not matched to a gene. Germline CDR1 is SGHRS and CDR2 is YFSETQ. DNA for the CDR3: TGCGCCAGTCTAGCGGGGCCGAACACCGGGGAGCTGTTTTTT. Protein: CASLAGPNTGELFF.

The V and J genes are TRBV20-1 and TRBJ1-2; the D gene is possibly TRBD1 (6 bases). Trimming shortened V by 8 bases and J by 6 bases, and 19 bases separated the two germline ends. The germline CDR1 and CDR2 sequences are DFQATT and SNEGSKA (reference sequence). The CDR3 spans 13 residues. The CDR3 loop is CSLPGRAGDGYTF. The CDR3 bases are TGCAGTCTGCCCGGGAGGGCAGGGGATGGCTACACCTTC.

This chain connects TRBV12-3 or TRBV12-4 to TRBJ2-7; D not certain. This CDR3 is 13 amino acids long. V lost 3 bases and J 3 bases, leaving 9 bases between the germline ends. The CDR3 region has the DNA TGTGCCAGCAGTTTTTCATCCCGCTACGAGCAGTACTTC. Encoded protein: CASSFSSRYEQYF.

This clonotype was counted between two and nine times. This rearrangement joins TRBV20-1 to TRBJ2-7; D is ambiguous. The CDR3 consists of 13 residues. Trimming took 0 bases from V and 4 from J, leaving 10 bases between them. Germline V gives CDR1 DFQATT, CDR2 SNEGSKA (reference sequence). The CDR3 sequence is CSARDRVQYEQYF. The CDR3 DNA reads as TGCAGTGCTAGAGATCGGGTACAATACGAGCAGTACTTC.

The chain carries TRBV20-1 and TRBJ1-1, with D maybe TRBD1 (6 bases). Germline V gene sequence: CDR1 DFQATT, CDR2 SNEGSKA (reference sequence). V was cut by 6 bases and J by 11 bases, with 19 bases left in between. This CDR3 spans 12 amino acids. CDR3: CSASRSDSGAFF. The CDR3 region has the DNA TGCAGTGCGAGCAGATCGGACAGCGGGGCTTTCTTT.